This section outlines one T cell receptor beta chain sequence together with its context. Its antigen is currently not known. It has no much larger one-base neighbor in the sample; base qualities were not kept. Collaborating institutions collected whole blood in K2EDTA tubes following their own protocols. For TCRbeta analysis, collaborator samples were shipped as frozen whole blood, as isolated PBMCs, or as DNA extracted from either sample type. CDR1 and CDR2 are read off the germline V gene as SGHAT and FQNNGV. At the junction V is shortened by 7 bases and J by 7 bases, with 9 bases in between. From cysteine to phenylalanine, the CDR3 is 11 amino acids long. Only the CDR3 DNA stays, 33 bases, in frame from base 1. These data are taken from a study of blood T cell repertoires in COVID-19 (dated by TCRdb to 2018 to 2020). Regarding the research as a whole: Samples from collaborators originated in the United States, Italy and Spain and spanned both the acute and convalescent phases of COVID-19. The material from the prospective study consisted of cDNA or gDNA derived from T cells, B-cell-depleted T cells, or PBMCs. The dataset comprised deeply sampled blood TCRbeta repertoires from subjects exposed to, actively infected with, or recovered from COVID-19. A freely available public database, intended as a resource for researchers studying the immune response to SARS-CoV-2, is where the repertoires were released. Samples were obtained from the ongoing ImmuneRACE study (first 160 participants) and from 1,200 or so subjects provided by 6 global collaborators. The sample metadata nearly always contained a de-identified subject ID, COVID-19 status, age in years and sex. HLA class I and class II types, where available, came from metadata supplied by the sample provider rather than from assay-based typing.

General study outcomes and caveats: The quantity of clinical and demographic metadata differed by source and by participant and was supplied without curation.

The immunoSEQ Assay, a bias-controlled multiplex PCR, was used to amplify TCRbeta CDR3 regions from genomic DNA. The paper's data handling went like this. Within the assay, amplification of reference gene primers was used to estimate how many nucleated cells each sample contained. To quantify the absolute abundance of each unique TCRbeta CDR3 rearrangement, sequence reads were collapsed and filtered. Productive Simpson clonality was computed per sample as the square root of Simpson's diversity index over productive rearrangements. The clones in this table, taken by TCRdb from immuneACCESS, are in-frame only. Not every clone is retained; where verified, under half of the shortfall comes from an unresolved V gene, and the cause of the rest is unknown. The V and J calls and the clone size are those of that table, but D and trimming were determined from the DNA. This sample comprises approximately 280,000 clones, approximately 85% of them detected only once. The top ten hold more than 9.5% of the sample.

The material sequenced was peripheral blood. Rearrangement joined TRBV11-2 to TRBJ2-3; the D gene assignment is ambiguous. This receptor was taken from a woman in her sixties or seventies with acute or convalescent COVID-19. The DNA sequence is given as TGTGCCAGCAAAAGCGCACATACGCAGTATTTT. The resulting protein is CASKSAHTQYF.